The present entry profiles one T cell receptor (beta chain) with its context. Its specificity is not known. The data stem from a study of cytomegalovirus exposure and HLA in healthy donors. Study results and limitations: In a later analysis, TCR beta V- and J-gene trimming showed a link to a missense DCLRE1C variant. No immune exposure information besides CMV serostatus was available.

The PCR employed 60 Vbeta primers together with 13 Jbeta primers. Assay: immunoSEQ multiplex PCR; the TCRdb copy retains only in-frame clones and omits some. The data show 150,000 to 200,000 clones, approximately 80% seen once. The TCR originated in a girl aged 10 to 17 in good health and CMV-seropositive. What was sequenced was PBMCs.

CDR3 in DNA: TGTGCCTGGAACCGACAAGCAGGCTTAGAATACTTC. It yields the protein CAWNRQAGLEYF. The rearrangement joins TRBV30 to TRBJ2-4, with D unclear. The CDR3 totals 12 residues. Per germline, CDR1 GTSNPN and CDR2 SVGIG (reference sequence). V was clipped by 4 bases and J by 16 bases, with 20 bases between them.